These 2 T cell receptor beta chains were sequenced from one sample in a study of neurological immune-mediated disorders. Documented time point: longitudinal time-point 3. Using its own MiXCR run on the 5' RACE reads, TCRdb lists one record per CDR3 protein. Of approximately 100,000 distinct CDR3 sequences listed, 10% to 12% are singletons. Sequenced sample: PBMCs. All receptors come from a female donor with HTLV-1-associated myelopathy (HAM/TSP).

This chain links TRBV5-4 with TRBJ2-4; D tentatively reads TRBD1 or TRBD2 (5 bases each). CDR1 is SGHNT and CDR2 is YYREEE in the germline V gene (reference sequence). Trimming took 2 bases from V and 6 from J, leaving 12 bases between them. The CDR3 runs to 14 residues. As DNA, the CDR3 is TGTGCCAGCAGCTTCGGGACCGTGTTAAACATTCAGTACTTC. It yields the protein CASSFGTVLNIQYF.

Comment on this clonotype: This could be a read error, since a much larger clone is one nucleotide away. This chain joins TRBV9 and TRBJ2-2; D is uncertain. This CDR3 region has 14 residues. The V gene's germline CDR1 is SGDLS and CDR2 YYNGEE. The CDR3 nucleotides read TGTGCCATCAGCGCGACCCGACAATCCGGGGAGCTGTTTTTT. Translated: CAISATRQSGELFF.